These 6 T cell receptor beta chains were sequenced from one sample in a study of OX40 agonist ivuxolimab in advanced cancers. Sequenced by immunoSEQ multiplex PCR; TCRdb stores in-frame clones only, minus some. The top ten hold roughly 19% of the sample, which has 60,000 or so clones, around 93% seen once. Source: CD4+ or CD8+ T cells sorted from blood, taken in a trial of the OX40 agonist ivuxolimab. The source of these receptors is an adult with an advanced solid tumor such as melanoma, head and neck, liver or kidney cancer.

CDR3 nucleotide sequence: TGTGCCATCAGTGAGTCAGGGGGCGGGTACAATGAGCAGTTCTTC. Translating gives CAISESGGGYNEQFF. This sequence joins TRBV10-3 and TRBJ2-1; 7 bases align to TRBD1. J lost 4 bases, V lost 0 bases, and 3 bases had no gene match. CDR1 and CDR2 (germline): ENHRY, SYGVKD. The CDR3 sequence is 15 residues long.

This chain joins TRBV13 and TRBJ1-3; D unresolved. V was shortened by 4 bases and J by 4 bases, with 11 bases between the two germline ends. Germline loops: CDR1 PRHDT, CDR2 FYEKMQ (reference sequence). This CDR3 spans 14 amino acids. The DNA for the CDR3 is TGTGCCAGCAGCTCTCGCAGCCTCGGAAACACCATATATTTT. It yields the protein CASSSRSLGNTIYF.

V is TRBV10-3 and J is TRBJ2-7, with D maybe TRBD2 (5 bases). Germline lookup yields CDR1 ENHRY and CDR2 SYGVKD. Trimming removed 0 bases at V and 3 bases at J, with 9 bases between. This CDR3 has 14 residues. As DNA, the CDR3 is TGTGCCATCAGTGAGTCGACGCGGGTCTACGAGCAGTACTTC. This translates into CAISESTRVYEQYF.

The chain uses TRBV30 and TRBJ2-7; 9 nucleotides align to TRBD1. The V segment lost 2 bases and the J segment 5 bases; nucleotides outside the gene matches: 7. CDR1 and CDR2 (germline): GTSNPN, SVGIG (reference sequence). The CDR3 consists of 14 residues. The CDR3 region is CAWSTGTGINEQYF. The CDR3 DNA sequence: TGTGCCTGGAGTACTGGGACAGGGATTAACGAGCAGTACTTC. Full variable domain (missing parts from reference TRBV30 and TRBJ2-7): SQTIHQWPATLVQPVGSPLSLECTVEGTSNPNLYWYRQAAGRGLQLLFYSVGIGQISSEVPQNLSASRPQDRQFILSSKKLLLSDSGFYLCAWSTGTGINEQYFGPGTRLTVT.

The gene calls are TRBV7-9 and TRBJ2-1; no clear D gene. Germline loops: CDR1 SEHNR, CDR2 FQNEAQ (reference sequence). V was cut by 8 bases and J by 9 bases, with 8 bases left in between. The CDR3 totals 10 residues. CDR3 nucleotide sequence: TGTGCCAGCGGAATCAGTGAGCAGTTCTTC. Encoded protein: CASGISEQFF.

J is TRBJ2-2 and V is TRBV7-8, with TRBD2 identical over 7 bases. The CDR3 length is 17 residues. J was trimmed by 2 bases and V by 4 bases; bases with no gene match: 10. Germline CDR1 SGHVS, CDR2 FQNEAQ. CDR3 protein: CASSSARLASNTGELFF. CDR3 nucleotide sequence: TGTGCCAGCAGCTCCGCCCGACTAGCTTCTAACACCGGGGAGCTGTTTTTT. Supplemented by reference TRBV7-8 and TRBJ2-2, the full variable domain reads GAGVSQSPRYKVAKRGQDVALRCDPISGHVSLFWYQQALGQGPEFLTYFQNEAQLDKSGLPSDRFFAERPEGSVSTLKIQRTQQEDSAVYLCASSSARLASNTGELFFGEGSRLTVL.